This T cell receptor (beta chain) was observed in a study of blood T cell repertoires in COVID-19. Study-level information: The United States, Italy and Spain supplied acute and convalescent COVID-19 samples.

Germline CDR1 is MNHEY and CDR2 is SMNVEV (reference sequence). V shed 4 bases and J shed 8 bases, with 17 bases lying between them. The CDR3 has 15 residues. Per the original data handling: From reference gene primer amplification, estimates of nucleated cell counts were derived. Sequencing used immunoSEQ multiplex PCR; TCRdb keeps in-frame clones, though not all of them. That table is the source of V, J and clone size, and D and trimming were worked out from the DNA. In the table there are more than 70,000 clones, 86% of which are singletons. This TCR derives from a man aged 55 to 70 with acute or convalescent COVID-19. The sequenced sample was peripheral blood. The chain recombines TRBV27 with TRBJ1-4; perhaps TRBD1 as D (5 bases). The CDR3 loop is CASSSIGQGKEKLFF. The CDR3 DNA follows: TGTGCCAGCAGTTCAATAGGCCAGGGAAAGGAAAAACTGTTTTTT.